This T cell receptor (beta chain) derives from a study of graft-versus-host responses after intestinal transplantation. Across the whole study: Each of the recipients got a multivisceral, liver-intestinal, or isolated intestinal transplant. All recipients were given anti-thymocyte globulin induction, and tacrolimus and steroids were then administered for roughly three years. General study results and limits: Association was observed between peak circulating GvH clone levels and early post-transplant HvG declines. GvH clones appeared in recipient marrow, some first in ileum or blood.

Unmatched junction bases numbered 12, after V lost 4 bases and J lost 8 bases. CDR1 is GTSNPN and CDR2 is SVGIG in the germline V gene (reference sequence). The CDR3 is 15 amino acids. TCRdb's copy holds only in-frame clones and misses some; the assay was immunoSEQ multiplex PCR. The sample includes 35,000 to 40,000 clones, around 86% of them seen just once. In regard to this clone: The antigen is undetermined.

This sequence originates from a human patient who received an intestinal transplant, so some T cells may come from the graft donor. The specimen comprised PBMCs, sampled 1070 days after transplant. The rearrangement uses TRBV30 and TRBJ2-3; 10 nucleotides line up with TRBD1. CDR3 sequence (DNA): TGTGCCTGGATGCACCGGGACAGGGGAGTGTCTACGCAGTATTTT. This translates into CAWMHRDRGVSTQYF.